This TCR beta chain is drawn from a study of beta chain features in type 1 diabetes. As for the study in general: The samples had roughly 110 million sorted cells examined in all.

The CDR3 runs 13 residues. V was pared by 2 bases and J by 10 bases, with 8 bases of the junction left unmatched. In germline, CDR1 is SGHRS, CDR2 YFSETQ. Reverse transcribing all isolated RNA meant expressed TCRB transcripts were sequenced. The repertoire was sequenced with immunoSEQ multiplex PCR; TCRdb's copy has only in-frame clones and lacks some. The sample carries over 600,000 clones, roughly an eighth recorded once. One heparinised blood draw, averaging about 116 mL, came from each donor. CD45RO/CCR7/CD25/CD127/CD95/CD27 sorting isolated CD4+ naive, central memory, regulatory and stem cell-like memory cells. This clone was recorded a few times. Its specificity is unknown. Broader study findings: Type 1 diabetes patients showed a moderate but significant shortening of TCRB CDR3s in all four CD4+ subsets. Within the patient group, naive, central memory and Treg TCRB repertoires appeared more similar to each other than within healthy donors.

V usage is TRBV5-1 and J usage is TRBJ1-1, with 7 bases fitting TRBD1. Sequencing was done on a sample of naive CD4+ T cells from blood. The receptor comes from a man aged 30 to 39 with type 1 diabetes. The CDR3 here is CASSFEGAPTAFF. In DNA form, the CDR3 reads TGCGCCAGCAGCTTCGAGGGGGCCCCCACAGCTTTCTTT. Together with reference TRBV5-1 and TRBJ1-1, the CDR3 gives the full variable domain: KAGVTQTPRYLIKTRGQQVTLSCSPISGHRSVSWYQQTPGQGLQFLFEYFSETQRNKGNFPGRFSGRQFSNSRSEMNVSTLELGDSALYLCASSFEGAPTAFFGQGTRLTVV.